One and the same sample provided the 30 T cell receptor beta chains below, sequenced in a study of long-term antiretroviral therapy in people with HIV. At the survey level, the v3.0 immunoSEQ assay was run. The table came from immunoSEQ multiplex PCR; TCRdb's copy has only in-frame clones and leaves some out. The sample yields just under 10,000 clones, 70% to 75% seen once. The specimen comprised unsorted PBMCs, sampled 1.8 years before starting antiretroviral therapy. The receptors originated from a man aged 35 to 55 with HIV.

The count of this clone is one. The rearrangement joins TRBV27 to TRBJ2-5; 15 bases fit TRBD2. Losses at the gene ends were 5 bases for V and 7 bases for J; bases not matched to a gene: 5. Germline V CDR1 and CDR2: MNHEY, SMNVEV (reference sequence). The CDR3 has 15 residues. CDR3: CASSPGTSGGTTQYF. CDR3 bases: TGTGCCAGCAGTCCTGGGACTAGCGGGGGGACGACCCAGTACTTC.

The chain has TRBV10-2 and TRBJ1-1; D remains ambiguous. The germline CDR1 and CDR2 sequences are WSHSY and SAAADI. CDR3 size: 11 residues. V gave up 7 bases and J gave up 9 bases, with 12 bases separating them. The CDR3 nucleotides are TGCGCCAGCACCAGTCCAGAACAAGCTTTCTTT. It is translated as CASTSPEQAFF.

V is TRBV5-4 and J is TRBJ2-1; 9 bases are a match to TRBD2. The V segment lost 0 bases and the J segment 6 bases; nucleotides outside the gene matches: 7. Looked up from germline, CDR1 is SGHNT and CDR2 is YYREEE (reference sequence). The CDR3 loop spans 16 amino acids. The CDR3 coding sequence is TGTGCCAGCAGCTTGGGGAGTAGCGGGGGCCTCAATGAGCAGTTCTTC. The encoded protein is CASSLGSSGGLNEQFF. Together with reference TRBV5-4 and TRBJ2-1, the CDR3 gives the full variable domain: ETGVTQSPTHLIKTRGQQVTLRCSSQSGHNTVSWYQQALGQGPQFIFQYYREEENGRGNFPPRFSGLQFPNYSSELNVNALELDDSALYLCASSLGSSGGLNEQFFGPGTRLTVL.

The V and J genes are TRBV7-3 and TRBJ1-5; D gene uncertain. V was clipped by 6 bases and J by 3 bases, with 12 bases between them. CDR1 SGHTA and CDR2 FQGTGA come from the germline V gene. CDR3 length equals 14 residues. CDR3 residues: CASSEAGYNQPQHF. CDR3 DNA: TGTGCCAGCAGTGAAGCGGGCTACAATCAGCCCCAGCATTTT.

In DNA, the CDR3 is TGTGCCAGCAGCGTCGACCACTGGGCGACCGGGGAGCTGTTTTTT. Protein sequence: CASSVDHWATGELFF. The gene calls are TRBV9 and TRBJ2-2; D not certain. V was cut by 2 bases and J by 5 bases, with 13 bases left in between. The V gene's germline CDR1 is SGDLS and CDR2 YYNGEE. The CDR3 extends over 15 amino acids.

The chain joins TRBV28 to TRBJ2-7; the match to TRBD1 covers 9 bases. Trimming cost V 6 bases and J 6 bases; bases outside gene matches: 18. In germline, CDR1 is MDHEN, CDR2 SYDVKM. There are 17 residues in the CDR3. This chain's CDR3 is CASSTFGTGNNGGEQYF. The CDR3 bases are TGTGCCAGCAGCACTTTCGGGACAGGGAATAATGGGGGCGAGCAGTACTTC.

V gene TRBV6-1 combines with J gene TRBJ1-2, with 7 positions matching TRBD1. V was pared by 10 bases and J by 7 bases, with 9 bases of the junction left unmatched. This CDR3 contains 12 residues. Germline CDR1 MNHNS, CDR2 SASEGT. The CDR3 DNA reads TGTGCCACGGACGAGACAGGGTTTGGCTACACCTTC. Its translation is CATDETGFGYTF.

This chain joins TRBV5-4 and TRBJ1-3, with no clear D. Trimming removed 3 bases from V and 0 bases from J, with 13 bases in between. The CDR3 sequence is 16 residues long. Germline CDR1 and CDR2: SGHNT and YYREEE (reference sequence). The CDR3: CASSSGRLISGNTIYF. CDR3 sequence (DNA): TGTGCCAGCAGCTCCGGGAGGCTTATCTCTGGAAACACCATATATTTT.

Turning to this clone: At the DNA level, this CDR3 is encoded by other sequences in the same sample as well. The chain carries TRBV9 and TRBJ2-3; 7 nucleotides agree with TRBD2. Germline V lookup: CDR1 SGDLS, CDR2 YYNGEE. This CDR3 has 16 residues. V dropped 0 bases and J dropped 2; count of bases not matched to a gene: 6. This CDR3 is CASSVDNGGTTDTQYF. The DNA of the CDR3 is TGTGCCAGCAGCGTAGACAACGGGGGGACCACAGATACGCAGTATTTT.

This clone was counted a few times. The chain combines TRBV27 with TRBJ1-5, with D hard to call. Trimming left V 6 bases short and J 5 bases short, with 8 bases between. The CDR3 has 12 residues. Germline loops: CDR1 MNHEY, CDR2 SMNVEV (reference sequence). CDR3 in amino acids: CASSDTYQPQHF. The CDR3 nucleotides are TGTGCCAGCAGCGACACTTATCAGCCCCAGCATTTT.

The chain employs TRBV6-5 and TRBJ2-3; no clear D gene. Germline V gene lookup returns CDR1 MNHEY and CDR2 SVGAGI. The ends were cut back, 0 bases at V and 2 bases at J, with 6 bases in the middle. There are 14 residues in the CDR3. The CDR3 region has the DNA TGTGCCAGCAGTTACTCACAGTACACAGATACGCAGTATTTT. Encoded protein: CASSYSQYTDTQYF.

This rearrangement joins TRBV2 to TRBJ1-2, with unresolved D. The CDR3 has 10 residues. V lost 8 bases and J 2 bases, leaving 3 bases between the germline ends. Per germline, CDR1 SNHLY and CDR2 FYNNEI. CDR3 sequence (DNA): TGTGCCAGCCAGAACTATGGCTACACCTTC. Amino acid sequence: CASQNYGYTF.

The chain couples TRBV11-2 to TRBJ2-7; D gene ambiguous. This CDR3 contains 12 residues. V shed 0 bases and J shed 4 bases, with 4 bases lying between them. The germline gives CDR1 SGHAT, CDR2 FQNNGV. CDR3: CASSLDLYEQYF. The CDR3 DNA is TGTGCCAGCAGCTTAGACCTGTACGAGCAGTACTTC.

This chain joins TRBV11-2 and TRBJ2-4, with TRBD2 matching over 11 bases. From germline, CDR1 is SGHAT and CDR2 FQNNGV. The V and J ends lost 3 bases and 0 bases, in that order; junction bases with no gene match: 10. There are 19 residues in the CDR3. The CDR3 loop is CASSFSGGLAAPAKNIQYF. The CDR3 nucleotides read TGTGCCAGCAGCTTTTCTGGGGGACTAGCGGCGCCAGCCAAAAACATTCAGTACTTC.

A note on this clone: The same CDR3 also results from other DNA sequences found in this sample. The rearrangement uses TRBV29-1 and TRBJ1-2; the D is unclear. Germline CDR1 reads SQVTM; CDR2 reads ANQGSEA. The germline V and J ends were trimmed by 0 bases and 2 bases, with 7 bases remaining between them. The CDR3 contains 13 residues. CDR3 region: CSVEDQENYGYTF. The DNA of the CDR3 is TGCAGCGTTGAAGACCAGGAAAACTATGGCTACACCTTC.

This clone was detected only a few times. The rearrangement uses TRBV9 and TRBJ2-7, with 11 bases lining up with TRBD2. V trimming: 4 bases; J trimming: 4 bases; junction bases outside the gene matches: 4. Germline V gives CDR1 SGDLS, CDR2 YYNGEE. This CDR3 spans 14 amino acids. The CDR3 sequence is CASSPLAGGYEQYF. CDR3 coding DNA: TGTGCCAGCAGCCCGCTAGCGGGGGGTTACGAGCAGTACTTC.

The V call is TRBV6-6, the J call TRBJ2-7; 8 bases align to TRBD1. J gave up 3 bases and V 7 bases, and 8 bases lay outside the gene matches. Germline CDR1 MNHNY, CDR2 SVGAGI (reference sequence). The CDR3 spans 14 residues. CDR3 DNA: TGTGCCAGCATCGCCGGGACAGGTGACTACGAGCAGTACTTC. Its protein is CASIAGTGDYEQYF.

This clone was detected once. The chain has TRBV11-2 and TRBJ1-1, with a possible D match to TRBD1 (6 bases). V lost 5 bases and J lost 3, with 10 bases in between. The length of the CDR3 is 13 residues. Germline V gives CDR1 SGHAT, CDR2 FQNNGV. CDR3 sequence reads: CASSPGQHTEAFF. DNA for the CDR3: TGTGCCAGCAGCCCAGGACAGCACACTGAAGCTTTCTTT.

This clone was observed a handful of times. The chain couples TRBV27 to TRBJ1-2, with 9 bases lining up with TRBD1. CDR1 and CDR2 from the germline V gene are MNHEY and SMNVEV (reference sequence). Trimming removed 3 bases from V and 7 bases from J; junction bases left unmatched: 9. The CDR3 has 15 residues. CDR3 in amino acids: CASSLLGQGLGGYTF. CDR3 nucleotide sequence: TGTGCCAGCAGTTTGCTCGGACAGGGGTTAGGTGGCTACACCTTC.

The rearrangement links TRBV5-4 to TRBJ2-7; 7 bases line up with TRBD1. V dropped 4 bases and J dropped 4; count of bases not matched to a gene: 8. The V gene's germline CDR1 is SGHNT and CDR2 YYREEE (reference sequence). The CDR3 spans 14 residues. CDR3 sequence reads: CASSLRGTDYEQYF. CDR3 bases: TGTGCCAGCAGCCTGCGTGGGACAGATTACGAGCAGTACTTC.

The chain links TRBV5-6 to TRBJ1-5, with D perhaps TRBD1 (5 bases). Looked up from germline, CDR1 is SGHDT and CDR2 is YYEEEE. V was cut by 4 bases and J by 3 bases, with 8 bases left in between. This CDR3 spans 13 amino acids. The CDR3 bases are TGTGCCAGCAGCGGGGGACTCAATCAGCCCCAGCATTTT. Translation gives CASSGGLNQPQHF.

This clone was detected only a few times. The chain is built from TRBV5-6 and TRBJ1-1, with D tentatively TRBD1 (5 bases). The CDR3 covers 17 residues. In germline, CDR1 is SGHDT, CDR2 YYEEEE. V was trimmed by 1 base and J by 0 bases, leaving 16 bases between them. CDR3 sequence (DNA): TGTGCCAGCAGCTTGACCAGGGATTGGGCCATGAACACTGAAGCTTTCTTT. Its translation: CASSLTRDWAMNTEAFF.

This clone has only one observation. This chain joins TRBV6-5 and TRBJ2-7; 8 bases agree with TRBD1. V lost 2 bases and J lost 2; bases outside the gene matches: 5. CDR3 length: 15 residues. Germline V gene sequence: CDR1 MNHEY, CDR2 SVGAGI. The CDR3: CASSYGQGRTYEQYF. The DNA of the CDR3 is TGTGCCAGCAGTTACGGACAGGGTCGAACCTACGAGCAGTACTTC.

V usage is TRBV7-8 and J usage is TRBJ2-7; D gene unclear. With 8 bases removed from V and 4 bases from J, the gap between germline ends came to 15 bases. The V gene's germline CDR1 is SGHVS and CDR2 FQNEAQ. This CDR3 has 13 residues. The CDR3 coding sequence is TGTGCCAGCTCAGCTTATTTGAATTACGAGCAGTACTTC. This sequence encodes CASSAYLNYEQYF.

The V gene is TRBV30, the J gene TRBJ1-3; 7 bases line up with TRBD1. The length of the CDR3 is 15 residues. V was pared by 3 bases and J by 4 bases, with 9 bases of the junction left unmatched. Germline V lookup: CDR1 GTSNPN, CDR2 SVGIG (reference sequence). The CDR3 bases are TGTGCCTGGAGCGGAGACAGGGTACTCGGAAACACCATATATTTT. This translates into CAWSGDRVLGNTIYF.

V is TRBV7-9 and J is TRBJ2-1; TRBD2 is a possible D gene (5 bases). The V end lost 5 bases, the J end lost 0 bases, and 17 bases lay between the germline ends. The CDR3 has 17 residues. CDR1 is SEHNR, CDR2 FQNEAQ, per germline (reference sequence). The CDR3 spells CASSPRELLSSYNEQFF. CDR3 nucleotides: TGTGCCAGCAGCCCCCGGGAACTGCTGAGCTCCTACAATGAGCAGTTCTTC.

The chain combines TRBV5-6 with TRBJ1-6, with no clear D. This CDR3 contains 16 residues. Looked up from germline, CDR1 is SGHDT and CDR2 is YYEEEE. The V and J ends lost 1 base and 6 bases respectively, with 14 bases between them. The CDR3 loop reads CASSLYPADLNSPLHF. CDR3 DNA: TGTGCCAGCAGCTTGTATCCGGCAGACCTTAATTCACCCCTCCACTTT.

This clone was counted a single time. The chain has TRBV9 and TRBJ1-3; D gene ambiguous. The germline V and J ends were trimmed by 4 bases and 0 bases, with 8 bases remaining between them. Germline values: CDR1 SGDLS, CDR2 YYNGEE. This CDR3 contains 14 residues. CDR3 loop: CASSFHDSGNTIYF. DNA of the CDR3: TGTGCCAGCAGCTTCCATGACTCTGGAAACACCATATATTTT.

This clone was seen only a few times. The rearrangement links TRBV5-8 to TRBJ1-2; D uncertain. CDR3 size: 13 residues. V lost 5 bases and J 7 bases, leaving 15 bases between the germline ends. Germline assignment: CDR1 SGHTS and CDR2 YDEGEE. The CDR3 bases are TGTGCCAGCAGTATTTACGTGGTCTCTGGCTACACCTTC. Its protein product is CASSIYVVSGYTF.

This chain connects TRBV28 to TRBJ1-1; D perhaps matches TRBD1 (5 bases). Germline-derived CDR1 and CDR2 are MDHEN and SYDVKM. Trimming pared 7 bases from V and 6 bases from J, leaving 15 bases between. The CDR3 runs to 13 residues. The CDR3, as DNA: TGTGCCAGCAAAAGTGGGGGGGTGGCTGAAGCTTTCTTT. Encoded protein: CASKSGGVAEAFF.